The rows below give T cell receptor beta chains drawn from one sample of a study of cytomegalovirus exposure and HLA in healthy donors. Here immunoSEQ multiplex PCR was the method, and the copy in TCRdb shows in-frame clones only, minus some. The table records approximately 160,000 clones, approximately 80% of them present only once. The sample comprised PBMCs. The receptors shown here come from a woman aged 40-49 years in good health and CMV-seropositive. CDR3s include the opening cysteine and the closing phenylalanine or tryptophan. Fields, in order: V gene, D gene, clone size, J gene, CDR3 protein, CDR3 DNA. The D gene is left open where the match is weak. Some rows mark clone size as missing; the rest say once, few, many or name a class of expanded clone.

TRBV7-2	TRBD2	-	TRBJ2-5	CASSPAGGGVGQYF	TGTGCCAGCAGCCCTGCGGGGGGGGGTGTGGGCCAGTACTTC
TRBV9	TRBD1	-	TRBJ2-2	CASSARTGNTGELFF	TGTGCCAGCAGCGCTCGGACAGGGAACACCGGGGAGCTGTTTTTT
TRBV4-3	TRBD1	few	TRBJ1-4	CASSQDRGQGNSRQGEKLFF	TGCGCCAGCAGCCAAGATCGGGGACAGGGAAACTCACGCCAGGGGGAAAAACTGTTTTTT
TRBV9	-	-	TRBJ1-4	CASSVGVEEKLFF	TGTGCCAGCAGCGTAGGCGTTGAGGAAAAACTGTTTTTT
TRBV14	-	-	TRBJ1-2	CASLPKRMANYGYTF	TGTGCCAGCCTCCCAAAGCGAATGGCTAACTATGGCTACACCTTC
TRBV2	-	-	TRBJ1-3	CASSEDSRVNTIYF	TGTGCCAGCAGTGAAGACAGCAGGGTAAACACCATATATTTT
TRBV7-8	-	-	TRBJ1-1	CASSLAGTWKAFF	TGTGCCAGCAGCTTAGCGGGGACATGGAAAGCTTTCTTT
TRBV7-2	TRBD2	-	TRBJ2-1	CASSLKLTSGGYNEQFF	TGTGCCAGCAGCCTAAAATTGACTAGCGGGGGATACAATGAGCAGTTCTTC
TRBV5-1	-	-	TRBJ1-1	CASSLGPRSTEAFF	TGCGCCAGCAGCTTGGGGCCGAGGAGCACTGAAGCTTTCTTT
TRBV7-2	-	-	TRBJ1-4	CASSPGEGGEKLFF	TGTGCCAGCAGCCCTGGGGAGGGAGGGGAAAAACTGTTTTTT
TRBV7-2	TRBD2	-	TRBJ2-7	CASSLGPGGLAGLSYEQYF	TGTGCCAGCAGCTTAGGTCCGGGGGGACTAGCGGGGCTCTCCTACGAGCAGTACTTC
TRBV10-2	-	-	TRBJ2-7	CASRLTLVNSYEQYF	TGCGCCAGCAGGTTGACACTTGTAAACTCCTACGAGCAGTACTTC
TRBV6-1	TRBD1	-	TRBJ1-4	CASSSGQSLGKLFF	TGTGCCAGCAGCTCGGGACAGTCTCTAGGAAAACTGTTTTTT
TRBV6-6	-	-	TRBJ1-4	CASSYQGTNEKLFF	TGTGCCAGCAGTTACCAGGGGACTAATGAAAAACTGTTTTTT
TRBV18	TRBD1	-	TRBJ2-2	CASSPVVGQQNTGELFF	TGTGCCAGCTCACCAGTCGTGGGACAGCAGAACACCGGGGAGCTGTTTTTT
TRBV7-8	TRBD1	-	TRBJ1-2	CASSLYAGTDGYTF	TGTGCCAGCAGCTTATACGCAGGGACAGATGGCTACACCTTC
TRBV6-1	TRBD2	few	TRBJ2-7	CASSQNLLAGYEQYF	TGTGCCAGCTCCCAAAACCTGCTAGCGGGCTACGAGCAGTACTTC
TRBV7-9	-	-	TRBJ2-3	CASSLSLTTDTQYF	TGTGCCAGCAGCTTATCACTTACCACAGATACGCAGTATTTT
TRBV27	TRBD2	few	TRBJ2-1	CASSYRASGGNEQFF	TGTGCCAGCAGTTACCGGGCTAGCGGGGGTAATGAGCAGTTCTTC
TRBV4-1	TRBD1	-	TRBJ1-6	CASSQGDSRAPLHF	TGCGCCAGCAGCCAAGGGGACAGTCGAGCACCCCTCCACTTT
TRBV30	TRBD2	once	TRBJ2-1	CAWGLAGEQFF	TGTGCCTGGGGGTTAGCGGGAGAGCAGTTCTTC
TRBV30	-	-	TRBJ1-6	CAWSEGGPPLHF	TGTGCCTGGAGTGAAGGGGGTCCCCCCCTCCACTTT
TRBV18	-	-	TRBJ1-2	CASSPNDLDYGYTF	TGTGCCAGCTCACCAAACGACCTAGACTATGGCTACACCTTC